These T cell receptor beta chains were read from a single sample in a study of naive and memory T cell subsets. One entry per CDR3 protein results from TCRdb running MiXCR on the UMI-ligation and nested PCR reads. The sample lists around 90,000 distinct CDR3 sequences; around 6.5% were seen once. The sample comprised central memory CD4+ T cells from blood. The receptors here all came from a human donor in good health. Each CDR3 is given with its conserved first and last residue. D genes are given only for firm matches. Where a row states a size, it is once, few, many or the class of an expanded clone; other rows omit it.

V gene	clone size	D gene	J gene	CDR3 DNA	CDR3 protein
TRBV30	-	-	TRBJ2-7	TGTGCCTGGAGTAAAGGGCAGGGGAGGGTCTACGAGCAGTACTTC	CAWSKGQGRVYEQYF
TRBV29-1	many	-	TRBJ1-2	TGCAGCGGTTTCAGGGTTACCTATGGCTACACCTTC	CSGFRVTYGYTF
TRBV30	-	-	TRBJ2-1	TGTGCCTGGAGTGTGAGTAGGTATGAGCAGTTCTTC	CAWSVSRYEQFF
TRBV20-1	-	TRBD1	TRBJ1-5	TGCAGTGCCGGGACAGGGGTTAGCAATCAGCCCCAGCATTTT	CSAGTGVSNQPQHF
TRBV6-4	few	TRBD1	TRBJ1-5	TGTGCCAGCGGGAGGGGACAGTTTTTAATTGGGAATCAGCCCCAGCATTTT	CASGRGQFLIGNQPQHF
TRBV12-3/TRBV12-4	few	TRBD2	TRBJ2-3	TGTGCCAGCAGTTTAGCGCGGGGGGGGGGGTTAGATACGCAGTATTTT	CASSLARGGGLDTQYF
TRBV6-1	many	-	TRBJ2-6	TGTGCCAGCAGGGATGGGGGCTCTGGGGCCAACGTCCTGACTTTC	CASRDGGSGANVLTF
TRBV4-2	-	TRBD1	TRBJ2-7	TGTGCCAGCAGTCCCGGGACAGGGCCATCCTACGAGCAGTACTTC	CASSPGTGPSYEQYF
TRBV7-2	few	TRBD2	TRBJ2-1	TGTGCCAGCAGCTCCGGACTAGCGGTCAACAATGAGCAGTTCTTC	CASSSGLAVNNEQFF
TRBV6-1	-	-	TRBJ2-5	TGTGCCAGCAGTGAAGGACCGCTCCAAGAGACCCAGTACTTC	CASSEGPLQETQYF
TRBV15	-	TRBD2	TRBJ2-1	TGTGCCACCAGAAGAATTGCTAGCGGGAGATTCGATGAGCAGTTCTTC	CATRRIASGRFDEQFF
TRBV7-3	many	-	TRBJ1-3	TGTGCCAGCAGCTCGGGACCTCTGAGCTCTGGAAACACCATATATTTT	CASSSGPLSSGNTIYF
TRBV5-8	many	-	TRBJ2-3	TGTGCCAGCAGCTTGGAGGGGGTCGGCACAGATACGCAGTATTTT	CASSLEGVGTDTQYF
TRBV27	many	-	TRBJ1-1	TGTGCCAGTAAGACAGTAATGAACACTGAAGCTTTCTTT	CASKTVMNTEAFF
TRBV6-1	few	-	TRBJ2-2	TGTGCCAGCAGTGGGGTGGTTAACACCGGGGAGCTGTTTTTT	CASSGVVNTGELFF
TRBV13	many	-	TRBJ1-1	TGTGCCAGCAGCTTAAGGGAGGGACGGTGGGTTGGTGGAGCTGAAGCTTTCTTT	CASSLREGRWVGGAEAFF
TRBV5-1	-	-	TRBJ2-3	TGCGCCAGCAGCTTGCTCACATCTCTCACAGATACGCAGTATTTT	CASSLLTSLTDTQYF
TRBV18	-	TRBD2	TRBJ2-1	TGTGCCAGCTCACCACCGGGACTAGCGGATCCGAATGAGCAGTTCTTC	CASSPPGLADPNEQFF
TRBV29-1	many	TRBD1	TRBJ1-2	TGCAGCGTGACAGGGGACTATGGCTACACCTTC	CSVTGDYGYTF
TRBV12-3/TRBV12-4	many	-	TRBJ2-3	TGTGCCAGCAGTTTGGTTCCTAGCACAGATACGCAGTATTTT	CASSLVPSTDTQYF
TRBV18	few	-	TRBJ1-1	TGTGCCAGCTCACCGAATACAGGGATCGGCACTGAAGCTTTCTTT	CASSPNTGIGTEAFF
TRBV12-3/TRBV12-4	many	TRBD1	TRBJ2-7	TGTGCCAGCAGCTCCGGGACAGGGTGGTACGAGCAGTACTTC	CASSSGTGWYEQYF
TRBV6-1	few	-	TRBJ2-3	TGTGCCAGCAGTGAGAGGCTAGACGTTGGTACAGATACGCAGTATTTT	CASSERLDVGTDTQYF
TRBV6-2/TRBV6-3	many	-	TRBJ1-2	TGTGCCAGCCGAGACAGTGGGAACTATGGCTACACCTTC	CASRDSGNYGYTF
TRBV28	many	-	TRBJ1-5	TGTGCCAGCAGTTTATCCCGGCAGCCCCAGCATTTT	CASSLSRQPQHF
TRBV5-4	-	-	TRBJ1-2	TGTGCCAGCAGCTTGGGACCTGAGGGGTCGGTAGGCTTC	CASSLGPEGSVGF
TRBV20-1	many	-	TRBJ2-3	TGCAGTGCTAGGGCTCCGGGCCTTCCAGGCCAGTATTTT	CSARAPGLPGQYF
TRBV29-1	many	TRBD1	TRBJ2-1	TGCAGCGTTGAACGGGACAGCCAGAGCAATGAGCAGTTCTTC	CSVERDSQSNEQFF
TRBV29-1	many	-	TRBJ2-7	TGCAGCGTTCGCGCTACACTAAGCCACGAGCAGTACTTC	CSVRATLSHEQYF
TRBV6-2/TRBV6-3	many	-	TRBJ1-1	TGTGCCAGCAGTTACCCCCAGGAGGGCACTGAAGCTTTCTTT	CASSYPQEGTEAFF
TRBV27	many	-	TRBJ2-1	TGTGCCAGCAGTCCAGGAGGTAGCGGAGCTTTTGGCAATGAGCAGTTCTTC	CASSPGGSGAFGNEQFF
TRBV12-3/TRBV12-4	few	-	TRBJ2-6	TGTGCCAGCAGTTCGGGCAGGGGAGGTGCTGGGGCCAACGTCCTGACTTTC	CASSSGRGGAGANVLTF
TRBV14	many	-	TRBJ2-3	TGTGCCAGCAGCCAAACCCGGCGTGAGAGATTAACGCAGTATTTT	CASSQTRRERLTQYF
TRBV12-3/TRBV12-4	few	-	TRBJ2-7	TGTGCCAGCAGTCCAGGGACGCCTACCTACGAGCAGTACTTC	CASSPGTPTYEQYF
TRBV7-2	many	TRBD1	TRBJ1-6	TGTGCCAGCAGCCTTGGGACAGTCCATTCACCCCTCCACTTT	CASSLGTVHSPLHF
TRBV7-9	-	TRBD2	TRBJ2-5	TGTGCCAGCAGCTTACGGGAGGGCTCCGTCCAAGAGACCCAGTACTTC	CASSLREGSVQETQYF
TRBV18	many	-	TRBJ2-1	TGTGCCAGCTCACCACCCCGGGACTCTCAAAGAAGGTATGAGCAGTTCTTC	CASSPPRDSQRRYEQFF
TRBV5-4	few	-	TRBJ1-2	TGTGCCAGCAGCAAGGACAGAGACTATGGCTACACCTTC	CASSKDRDYGYTF
TRBV14	once	-	TRBJ1-3	TGTGCCAGCAGCCAAATTTCCGGGAGCTCTGGAAACACCATATATTTT	CASSQISGSSGNTIYF
TRBV7-8	many	-	TRBJ1-2	TGTGCCAGCAGCTCGGGGGGACGGAGAAACTATGGCTACACCTTC	CASSSGGRRNYGYTF
TRBV29-1	-	TRBD2	TRBJ2-7	TGCAGCGTTTCATGGCGGGAGTCCTACGAGCAGTACTTC	CSVSWRESYEQYF
TRBV28	-	-	TRBJ2-3	TGTGCCAGCAGTTTACCTAGAGAGGATACGCAGTATTTT	CASSLPREDTQYF